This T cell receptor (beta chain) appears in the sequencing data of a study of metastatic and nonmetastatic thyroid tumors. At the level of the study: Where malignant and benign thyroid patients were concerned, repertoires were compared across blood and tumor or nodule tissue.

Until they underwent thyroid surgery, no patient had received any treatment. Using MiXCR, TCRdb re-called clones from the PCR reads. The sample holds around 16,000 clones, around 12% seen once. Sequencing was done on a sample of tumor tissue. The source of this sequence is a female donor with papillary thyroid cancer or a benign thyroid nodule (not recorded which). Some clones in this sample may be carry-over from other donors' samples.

The DNA of the CDR3 is TGTGCCAGCAGTTTTTGGGGGGTGGCTTTCTTT. Its protein is CASSFWGVAFF. V is TRBV28 and J is TRBJ1-1; possible D gene TRBD1, 5 bases. Between the trimmed V and J ends, which lost 3 bases and 11 bases, there was a span of 10 bases. Germline CDR1 reads MDHEN; CDR2 reads SYDVKM. This CDR3 spans 11 amino acids.